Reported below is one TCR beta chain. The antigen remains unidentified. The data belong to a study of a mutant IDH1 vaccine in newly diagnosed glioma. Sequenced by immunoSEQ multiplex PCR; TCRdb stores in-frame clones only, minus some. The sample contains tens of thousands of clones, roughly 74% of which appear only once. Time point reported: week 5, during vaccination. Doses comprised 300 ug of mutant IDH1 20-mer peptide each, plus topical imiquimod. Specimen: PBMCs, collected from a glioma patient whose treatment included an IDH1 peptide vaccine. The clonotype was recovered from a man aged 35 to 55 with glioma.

The CDR3, as DNA: TGCGCCAGCAGCTTGGGTATCCCGGCTAGTCCCGACGAGCAGTACTTC. It is translated as CASSLGIPASPDEQYF. The genes are TRBV5-1 and TRBJ2-7; D not certain. The germline V gene has CDR1 SGHRS and CDR2 YFSETQ. This CDR3 has 16 residues. The V end was cut by 0 bases, the J end by 5 bases, with 18 bases between. Full variable domain (outside the CDR3, taken from reference TRBV5-1 and TRBJ2-7): KAGVTQTPRYLIKTRGQQVTLSCSPISGHRSVSWYQQTPGQGLQFLFEYFSETQRNKGNFPGRFSGRQFSNSRSEMNVSTLELGDSALYLCASSLGIPASPDEQYFGPGTRLTVT.